Listed below are T cell receptor beta chains from one sample, sequenced in a study of post-analysis software for immune sequencing data. TCRdb processed the PCR reads anew with MiXCR; each CDR3 protein has one entry. The table lists a few hundred thousand distinct CDR3 sequences, approximately 38% of them singletons, with around 8% in the top ten. The sequencing sample was made of blood. These receptors were obtained from a girl aged 2 to 10 with multiple sclerosis. The CDR3 runs from the conserved cysteine through the conserved F or W. Each record gives: V gene, clone size, J gene, D gene, CDR3 DNA, CDR3 protein. A D gene is named only where the DNA matches it firmly. Not all rows give a size; the values are once, few, many and, for expanded clones, a class.

V gene: TRBV20-1
clone size: once
J gene: TRBJ2-1
D gene: .
CDR3 DNA: TGCAGTGCTAGTTTGCGGAGAGGGTCCTCCTACAATGAGCAGTTCTTC
CDR3 protein: CSASLRRGSSYNEQFF

V gene: TRBV5-1
clone size: few
J gene: TRBJ2-3
D gene: .
CDR3 DNA: TGCGCCAGCAGCGCGACCTCAGGGTTTCGCACAGATACGCAGTATTTT
CDR3 protein: CASSATSGFRTDTQYF

V gene: TRBV29-1
clone size: few
J gene: TRBJ2-3
D gene: .
CDR3 DNA: TGCAGCGTTGAAGAAAGGGCGGTCGCAGATACGCAGTATTTT
CDR3 protein: CSVEERAVADTQYF

V gene: TRBV20-1
clone size: .
J gene: TRBJ2-7
D gene: TRBD1
CDR3 DNA: TGCAGTGCTAGGCAGGACAGGTTCTCCTACGAGCAGTACTTC
CDR3 protein: CSARQDRFSYEQYF

V gene: TRBV12-3/TRBV12-4
clone size: .
J gene: TRBJ1-3
D gene: .
CDR3 DNA: TGTGCCAGCAGTTTAGTCCCCACTGGAAACACCATATATTTT
CDR3 protein: CASSLVPTGNTIYF

V gene: TRBV2
clone size: few
J gene: TRBJ1-5
D gene: .
CDR3 DNA: TGTGCCAGCAGCGTACCGGGCCTGGATCAGCCCCAGCATTTT
CDR3 protein: CASSVPGLDQPQHF

V gene: TRBV29-1
clone size: few
J gene: TRBJ2-7
D gene: TRBD2
CDR3 DNA: TGCAGCGTGAATCTACGGGGGGGCGGGAACTACGAGCAGTACTTC
CDR3 protein: CSVNLRGGGNYEQYF

V gene: TRBV7-6
clone size: few
J gene: TRBJ1-2
D gene: TRBD1
CDR3 DNA: TGTGCCAGCAGCTTAGGGACAGGGCCCCGGCGCTACACCTTC
CDR3 protein: CASSLGTGPRRYTF

V gene: TRBV20-1
clone size: few
J gene: TRBJ2-3
D gene: TRBD2
CDR3 DNA: TGCAGTGCGGGGCTAGCGGGATACACAGATACGCAGTATTTT
CDR3 protein: CSAGLAGYTDTQYF

V gene: TRBV27
clone size: .
J gene: TRBJ2-3
D gene: .
CDR3 DNA: TGTGCCAGCAGTTTATCTATCCCCGCAGATACGCAGTATTTT
CDR3 protein: CASSLSIPADTQYF

V gene: TRBV20-1
clone size: .
J gene: TRBJ2-7
D gene: TRBD1
CDR3 DNA: TGCAGTGCTAGAGACGGGGCAGGGGGTAAAGGCGTCTACGAGCAGTACTTC
CDR3 protein: CSARDGAGGKGVYEQYF

V gene: TRBV7-2
clone size: .
J gene: TRBJ2-5
D gene: TRBD1
CDR3 DNA: TGTGCCGGCAGGGCGACAGGGCCCATGAAAGAGACCCAGTACTTC
CDR3 protein: CAGRATGPMKETQYF

V gene: TRBV29-1
clone size: .
J gene: TRBJ2-7
D gene: .
CDR3 DNA: TGCAGCGTATCACAGGAATCCTACGAGCAGTACTTC
CDR3 protein: CSVSQESYEQYF

V gene: TRBV6-6
clone size: .
J gene: TRBJ2-1
D gene: TRBD1
CDR3 DNA: TGTGCCAGCAGTTCGGGGGACAGGGAGTACAATGAGCAGTTCTTC
CDR3 protein: CASSSGDREYNEQFF

V gene: TRBV6-1
clone size: .
J gene: TRBJ1-2
D gene: .
CDR3 DNA: TGTGCCAGCAGGGAACACGGCAGGGGAGGTGGCTACACCTTC
CDR3 protein: CASREHGRGGGYTF

V gene: TRBV6-5
clone size: .
J gene: TRBJ1-1
D gene: .
CDR3 DNA: TGTGCCAGCAGTTACTCGAATAGGGACACTGAAGCTTTCTTT
CDR3 protein: CASSYSNRDTEAFF

V gene: TRBV9
clone size: .
J gene: TRBJ2-3
D gene: TRBD2
CDR3 DNA: TGTGCCAGCAGCGTAGCTACGGGATGGGGCGGGAGAACAGATACGCAGTATTTT
CDR3 protein: CASSVATGWGGRTDTQYF

V gene: TRBV20-1
clone size: .
J gene: TRBJ2-3
D gene: .
CDR3 DNA: TGCAGTGCTTCCTTGGGGCTTCACCGGGGCACAGATACGCAGTATTTT
CDR3 protein: CSASLGLHRGTDTQYF

V gene: TRBV7-9
clone size: .
J gene: TRBJ2-7
D gene: .
CDR3 DNA: TGTGCCAGCAGCAACCCCTCCTACGAGCAGTACTTC
CDR3 protein: CASSNPSYEQYF

V gene: TRBV9
clone size: .
J gene: TRBJ2-7
D gene: .
CDR3 DNA: TGTGCCAGCAGCGTATCGGCTAGCTCCTACGAGCAGTACTTC
CDR3 protein: CASSVSASSYEQYF

V gene: TRBV7-8
clone size: few
J gene: TRBJ2-3
D gene: .
CDR3 DNA: TGTGCCAGCAGCCCGACTAGGATCACAGATACGCAGTATTTT
CDR3 protein: CASSPTRITDTQYF

V gene: TRBV29-1
clone size: .
J gene: TRBJ2-2
D gene: .
CDR3 DNA: TGCAGCGTTGAAGAAGGACGGAACACCGGGGAGCTGTTTTTT
CDR3 protein: CSVEEGRNTGELFF

V gene: TRBV7-2
clone size: few
J gene: TRBJ2-3
D gene: TRBD2
CDR3 DNA: TGTGCCAGCAGCTTAACGCTAGCGGGGAATCTACGCACAGATACGCAGTATTTT
CDR3 protein: CASSLTLAGNLRTDTQYF

V gene: TRBV7-8
clone size: once
J gene: TRBJ2-5
D gene: TRBD1
CDR3 DNA: TGTGCCAGCAGCCCCCGGGACAGAGAAGGAGAGACCCAGTACTTC
CDR3 protein: CASSPRDREGETQYF

V gene: TRBV7-9
clone size: .
J gene: TRBJ2-5
D gene: TRBD2
CDR3 DNA: TGTGCCAGCAGCTTTGCGGGACTAGCGGCTCGGGAGACCCAGTACTTC
CDR3 protein: CASSFAGLAARETQYF

V gene: TRBV29-1
clone size: .
J gene: TRBJ1-4
D gene: TRBD1
CDR3 DNA: TGCAGCGTTGAAACAGGGGCCTTCAATGAAAAACTGTTTTTT
CDR3 protein: CSVETGAFNEKLFF

V gene: TRBV12-3/TRBV12-4
clone size: few
J gene: TRBJ1-5
D gene: .
CDR3 DNA: TGTGCCAGCAACTCAGACAGCAATCAGCCCCAGCATTTT
CDR3 protein: CASNSDSNQPQHF

V gene: TRBV27
clone size: .
J gene: TRBJ2-7
D gene: .
CDR3 DNA: TGTGCCAGCAGGGTGGAAATCAGCTCCTACGAGCAGTACTTC
CDR3 protein: CASRVEISSYEQYF

V gene: TRBV20-1
clone size: many
J gene: TRBJ2-1
D gene: .
CDR3 DNA: TGCAGTGCTAGAATGCATGAGCAGTTCTTC
CDR3 protein: CSARMHEQFF

V gene: TRBV9
clone size: few
J gene: TRBJ2-1
D gene: .
CDR3 DNA: TGTGCCAGCAGCGTAAGTCTCTATGAGCAGTTCTTC
CDR3 protein: CASSVSLYEQFF

V gene: TRBV7-2
clone size: .
J gene: TRBJ2-1
D gene: .
CDR3 DNA: TGTGCCAGCAGCGCAGAACTAGGACCGGGTCGTAAGCAGTTCTTC
CDR3 protein: CASSAELGPGRKQFF

V gene: TRBV4-1
clone size: .
J gene: TRBJ2-7
D gene: TRBD2
CDR3 DNA: TGCGCCAGCAGCCAAGGTGCAGGTGGGGGGGTCCCCTACGAGCAGTACTTC
CDR3 protein: CASSQGAGGGVPYEQYF